This T cell receptor (beta chain) derives from a study of glioma-infiltrating T cells after dendritic cell vaccination. Generated by immunoSEQ multiplex PCR, the TCRdb table keeps only in-frame clones and is missing some. The sample shows approximately 91,000 clones, approximately 78% of them seen only once. This clone has a handful of counts. Regarding time point: after dendritic cell vaccination, including at tumor progression/relapse. Germline loops: CDR1 LNHNV, CDR2 YYDKDF (reference sequence). V was pared by 2 bases and J by 0 bases, with 15 bases of the junction left unmatched. The CDR3 spans 19 residues.

The source was blood, collected after dendritic cell vaccination. The receptor was isolated from a human donor with glioblastoma. The rearrangement links TRBV15 to TRBJ2-5; 7 nucleotides match TRBD2. CDR3 in DNA: TGTGCCACCAGCAGACCCGAGGCTAGCGGTGCGAAGTACCAAGAGACCCAGTACTTC. Its translation: CATSRPEASGAKYQETQYF. Complete variable domain (other parts from reference TRBV15 and TRBJ2-5): DAMVIQNPRYQVTQFGKPVTLSCSQTLNHNVMYWYQQKSSQAPKLLFHYYDKDFNNEADTPDNFQSRRPNTSFCFLDIRSPGLGDTAMYLCATSRPEASGAKYQETQYFGPGTRLLVL.